This record concerns one T cell receptor beta chain sequence. Antigen unknown. The data stem from a study of chemoradiotherapy in HPV16-positive cancers. Study context: A couple of HPV16-positive patients' cells yielded candidate HPV-specific clones and common motifs.

There are 15 residues in the CDR3. V lost 5 bases and J lost 2, with 14 bases in between. Germline V lookup: CDR1 SGHAT, CDR2 FQNNGV. The protocol was immunoSEQ multiplex PCR, while the TCRdb copy is restricted to in-frame clones and leaves out a portion. Found here are more than 3,000 clones, 94% of them singletons; the top ten hold around 3.6%. Study-level findings and limits: Better recurrence-free survival went with HPV-responsive T-cell expansion in HPV16-positive patients. Candidate HPV-specific clones and E7-related TCR motifs grew in tumor during treatment.

This clonotype was obtained from a human donor with HPV-associated anogenital cancer. The specimen was tumor tissue, collected from a patient who underwent chemoradiotherapy. The chain employs TRBV11-2 and TRBJ2-3, with a tentative D call TRBD2 (5 bases). The CDR3, as DNA: TGTGCCAGCAGCCCGGAGGTGGTTCCCACAGATACGCAGTATTTT. It encodes CASSPEVVPTDTQYF.